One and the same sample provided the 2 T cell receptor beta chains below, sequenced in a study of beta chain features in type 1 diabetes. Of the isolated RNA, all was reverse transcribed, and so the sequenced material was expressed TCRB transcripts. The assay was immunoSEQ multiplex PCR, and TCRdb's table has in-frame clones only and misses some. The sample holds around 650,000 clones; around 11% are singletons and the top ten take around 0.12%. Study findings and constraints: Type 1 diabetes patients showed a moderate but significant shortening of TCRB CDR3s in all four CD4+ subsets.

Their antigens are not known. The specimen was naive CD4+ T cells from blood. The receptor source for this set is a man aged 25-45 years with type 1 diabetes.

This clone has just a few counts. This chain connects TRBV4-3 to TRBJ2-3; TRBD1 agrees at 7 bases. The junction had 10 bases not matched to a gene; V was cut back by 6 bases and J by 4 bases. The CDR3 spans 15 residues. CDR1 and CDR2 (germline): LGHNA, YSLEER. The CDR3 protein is CASRVSGGGADTQYF. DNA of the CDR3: TGCGCCAGCAGGGTCTCAGGGGGTGGCGCAGATACGCAGTATTTT.

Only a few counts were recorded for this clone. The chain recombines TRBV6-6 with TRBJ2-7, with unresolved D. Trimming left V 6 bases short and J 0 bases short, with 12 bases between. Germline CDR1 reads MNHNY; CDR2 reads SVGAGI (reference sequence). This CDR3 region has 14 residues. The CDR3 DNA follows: TGTGCCAGCAGGAACCGGTACGGCTCCTACGAGCAGTACTTC. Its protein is CASRNRYGSYEQYF.